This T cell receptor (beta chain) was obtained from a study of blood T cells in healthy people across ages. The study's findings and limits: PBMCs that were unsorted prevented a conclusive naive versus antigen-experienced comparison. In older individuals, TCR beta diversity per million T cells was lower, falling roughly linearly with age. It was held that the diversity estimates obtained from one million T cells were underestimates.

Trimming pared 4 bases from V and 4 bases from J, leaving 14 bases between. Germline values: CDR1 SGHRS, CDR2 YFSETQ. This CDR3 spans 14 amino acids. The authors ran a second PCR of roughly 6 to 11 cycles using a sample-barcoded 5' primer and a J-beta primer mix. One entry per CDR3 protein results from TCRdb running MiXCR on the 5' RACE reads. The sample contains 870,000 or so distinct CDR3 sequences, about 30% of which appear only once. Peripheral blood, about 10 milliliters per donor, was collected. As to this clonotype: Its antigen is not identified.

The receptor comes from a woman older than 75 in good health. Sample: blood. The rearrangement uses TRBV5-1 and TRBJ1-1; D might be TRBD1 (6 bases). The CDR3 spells CASSQGDRTTEAFF. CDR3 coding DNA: TGCGCCAGCAGCCAGGGAGACAGGACCACTGAAGCTTTCTTT.